This T cell receptor beta chain was found in a study of blood T cell repertoires in COVID-19. Turning to the study itself: Samples taken during acute and convalescent COVID-19 were collected in the United States, Italy and Spain.

In the original workflow: Counts of nucleated cells, estimated from reference gene primer amplification, were obtained. Clones were sequenced by immunoSEQ multiplex PCR, and TCRdb holds only the in-frame ones, with some missing. That table furnishes V, J and clone size, whereas the DNA furnished D and trimming. The data contain about 380,000 clones, 90% of them seen just once; the ten biggest clones take up around 7%. This CDR3 is built from 18 residues. The germline V gene encodes CDR1 SGHRS and CDR2 YFSETQ. V lost 5 bases to trimming and J lost 3 bases; unmatched junction nucleotides: 14. The V call is TRBV5-1, the J call TRBJ2-4; TRBD1 matches at 10 bases. The TCR was taken from a man between 18 and 29 years old with active or convalescent COVID-19. Material: peripheral blood. The CDR3 DNA reads as TGCGCCAGCAGGGACCCTAGGACAGGGGGGATAGGCAAAAACATTCAGTACTTC. Its translation: CASRDPRTGGIGKNIQYF.